This T cell receptor (beta chain) was profiled in a study of early T cells in non-severe SARS-CoV-2 infection. Overall study: Bulk RNA from unsorted whole blood was sequenced; chains were unpaired.

Attachment of unique molecular identifiers to individual cDNA molecules was performed. TCRdb re-analysed the 5' RACE reads in MiXCR, keeping a single row per CDR3 protein. The sample has 90,000 to 120,000 distinct CDR3 sequences, roughly 10% seen once; the top ten hold about 8%. Study-wide findings and caveats: Matching against VDJdb likely underestimated virus-specific expansions, favoring anti-spike CD8.

To note about this clonotype: Antigen specificity is unknown. A much larger clone sits a single nucleotide away, making a read error possible.

The germline V gene encodes CDR1 MDHEN and CDR2 SYDVKM. The CDR3 is 12 residues long. This receptor was obtained from an adult who was a healthcare worker with PCR-confirmed SARS-CoV-2 infection or an uninfected control (not recorded which). The chain uses TRBV28 and TRBJ2-7, with no clear D. Sequences were obtained from whole blood. The CDR3 DNA reads as TGTGCCCGCAGTTTCCTCCGTGACCTGCAGTACTTC. Translating it yields CARSFLRDLQYF.